The 30 T cell receptor beta chains below all came from one sample that was sequenced in a study of T cell responses to AZD1222 COVID-19 vaccine. The method was immunoSEQ multiplex PCR; TCRdb's version includes in-frame clones alone and lacks a portion of them. This sample has some 48,000 clones, with roughly 85% found just once. The source material was peripheral blood, sampled 28 days after the second AZD1222 dose. The receptors stem from an adult who received the AZD1222 COVID-19 vaccine.

The chain is built from TRBV4-3 and TRBJ2-3; a possible D gene is TRBD2 (5 bases). The CDR3 is 16 amino acids. Trimming shortened V by 0 bases and J by 5 bases, and 15 bases separated the two germline ends. CDR1 is LGHNA and CDR2 is YSLEER in the germline V gene. For the CDR3, the DNA is TGCGCCAGCAGCCAAGAATGGACTTCCTCCGGAGATACGCAGTATTTT. Translated, it gives CASSQEWTSSGDTQYF.

The rearrangement joins TRBV5-1 to TRBJ2-1, with TRBD2 identical over 12 bases. Germline V CDR1 and CDR2: SGHRS, YFSETQ. The V gene end was trimmed by 4 bases and the J gene end by 9 bases; junction bases not matched to a gene: 14. There are 17 residues in the CDR3. The CDR3 is CASSGDSGLAGRGEQFF. The DNA of the CDR3 is TGCGCCAGCAGCGGAGACTCGGGACTAGCGGGCCGGGGTGAGCAGTTCTTC.

The chain employs TRBV9 and TRBJ1-3, with 7 bases that match TRBD1. The V gene end was trimmed by 0 bases and the J gene end by 0 bases; junction bases not matched to a gene: 12. The length of the CDR3 is 19 residues. Germline CDR1 is SGDLS and CDR2 is YYNGEE. The CDR3 reads CASSVGLRDSLRSGNTIYF. In DNA, the CDR3 is TGTGCCAGCAGCGTAGGACTCCGGGACAGCCTACGCTCTGGAAACACCATATATTTT.

The CDR3 DNA is TGTGCCAGTAGTATAGATCGCGCGGATTATCGGGGCAATGAGCAGTTCTTC. Translated, it gives CASSIDRADYRGNEQFF. The chain recombines TRBV19 with TRBJ2-1; TRBD2 might be the D (5 bases). The CDR3 totals 17 residues. With 0 bases removed from V and 6 bases from J, the gap between germline ends came to 18 bases. The germline V gene encodes CDR1 LNHDA and CDR2 SQIVND (reference sequence).

This clone was found once. This chain joins TRBV4-2 and TRBJ2-1; no firm D call. Trimming cost V 3 bases and J 6 bases, with 18 bases left between them. Per germline, CDR1 LGHNA and CDR2 YNFKEQ. The CDR3 covers 16 residues. In DNA form, the CDR3 reads TGTGCCAGCAGCCAGGAAGCACTCCGTTGGTTCAATGAGCAGTTCTTC. Protein sequence: CASSQEALRWFNEQFF.

The CDR3 nucleotides read TGTGCCAGCAGCTTCTCACAGGGACCCTACGAGCAGTACTTC. Translated: CASSFSQGPYEQYF. The chain employs TRBV7-3 and TRBJ2-7; D perhaps matches TRBD1 (6 bases). Trimming took 3 bases from V and 2 from J, leaving 11 bases between them. The CDR3 sequence is 14 residues long. Germline V gives CDR1 SGHTA, CDR2 FQGTGA.

The gene calls are TRBV4-1 and TRBJ1-5, with D possibly matching TRBD1 (6 bases). Trimming left V 4 bases short and J 1 base short, with 17 bases between. Per germline, CDR1 MGHRA and CDR2 YSYEKL. The CDR3 contains 17 residues. CDR3 loop: CASSREGGSASNQPQHF. CDR3 DNA: TGCGCCAGCAGCCGCGAAGGGGGTTCGGCGAGCAATCAGCCCCAGCATTTT.

The sample holds one count of this clone. The rearrangement links TRBV19 to TRBJ2-1, with TRBD2 as a possible D gene (6 bases). V shed 5 bases and J shed 2 bases, with 10 bases lying between them. Germline loops: CDR1 LNHDA, CDR2 SQIVND (reference sequence). This CDR3 spans 14 amino acids. Here the CDR3 DNA reads TGTGCCAGTAGTTGGGGCGGGACCTACAATGAGCAGTTCTTC. It codes for CASSWGGTYNEQFF.

Here the CDR3 DNA reads TGCGCCAGCAGCGGGGGACTAGCGCCAAGTGAGCAGTTCTTC. Translating it yields CASSGGLAPSEQFF. The V and J genes are TRBV5-1 and TRBJ2-1; TRBD2 matches 10 bases. This CDR3 contains 14 residues. V lost 4 bases and J lost 9; bases outside the gene matches: 7. Germline V gene data show CDR1 as SGHRS and CDR2 as YFSETQ. The full variable domain, in which reference TRBV5-1 and TRBJ2-1 provide the parts outside the CDR3, is KAGVTQTPRYLIKTRGQQVTLSCSPISGHRSVSWYQQTPGQGLQFLFEYFSETQRNKGNFPGRFSGRQFSNSRSEMNVSTLELGDSALYLCASSGGLAPSEQFFGPGTRLTVL.

This chain joins TRBV7-9 and TRBJ2-3, with D uncertain. Per the germline V gene, CDR1 is SEHNR and CDR2 is FQNEAQ (reference sequence). The CDR3 is 16 residues long. V lost 2 bases and J lost 0, with 12 bases in between. The CDR3 loop is CASSLIVDDSTDTQYF. The CDR3 DNA reads TGTGCCAGCAGCTTAATTGTGGACGACAGCACAGATACGCAGTATTTT.

CDR3 coding DNA: TGCAGCGTAGGACAGGACGGGGGCACTGAAGCTTTCTTT. Its translation: CSVGQDGGTEAFF. This rearrangement joins TRBV29-1 to TRBJ1-1; 7 bases match TRBD1. This CDR3 is built from 13 residues. With 6 bases clipped from V and 4 bases from J, the junction kept 8 bases outside the gene matches. Germline V gene lookup returns CDR1 SQVTM and CDR2 ANQGSEA.

The chain couples TRBV7-8 to TRBJ2-1, with 8 bases aligning to TRBD2. The CDR3 covers 16 residues. Germline loops: CDR1 SGHVS, CDR2 FQNEAQ. V shed 5 bases, J shed 7 bases, and the junction held 13 bases outside the gene matches. The DNA of the CDR3 is TGTGCCAGCAGCCCTAGGGGTTCCGGGAGGGCGAATGAGCAGTTCTTC. This sequence encodes CASSPRGSGRANEQFF.

The sample holds one count of this clone. This chain connects TRBV29-1 to TRBJ1-2; D remains unclear. The CDR3 has 12 amino acids. V was clipped by 4 bases and J by 4 bases, with 10 bases between them. Germline V gives CDR1 SQVTM, CDR2 ANQGSEA. The CDR3 sequence: CSVGEASYGYTF. The CDR3 nucleotides are TGCAGCGTTGGTGAGGCGAGCTATGGCTACACCTTC. The entire variable domain, with the rest obtained from reference TRBV29-1 and TRBJ1-2, is as follows: SAVISQKPSRDICQRGTSLTIQCQVDSQVTMMFWYRQQPGQSLTLIATANQGSEATYESGFVIDKFPISRPNLTFSTLTVSNMSPEDSSIYLCSVGEASYGYTFGSGTRLTVV.

The chain joins TRBV5-1 to TRBJ2-7; no clear D. Germline CDR1 reads SGHRS; CDR2 reads YFSETQ. V gave up 0 bases and J gave up 2 bases, with 9 bases separating them. This CDR3 comprises 14 residues. The CDR3 sequence is CASSLGDTPYEQYF. Here the CDR3 DNA reads TGCGCCAGCAGCTTGGGAGACACCCCCTACGAGCAGTACTTC. Looking up the rest from reference TRBV5-1 and TRBJ2-7 gives the full variable domain: KAGVTQTPRYLIKTRGQQVTLSCSPISGHRSVSWYQQTPGQGLQFLFEYFSETQRNKGNFPGRFSGRQFSNSRSEMNVSTLELGDSALYLCASSLGDTPYEQYFGPGTRLTVT.

The chain links TRBV18 to TRBJ2-7; tentatively, D is TRBD1 (5 bases). The CDR3 runs to 13 residues. The V gene lost 2 bases and the J gene lost 5 bases, with 10 bases spanning the gap. Germline V gives CDR1 KGHSH, CDR2 LQKENI. The CDR3 coding sequence is TGTGCCAGCTCACCAAGACAGCCTGACGAGCAGTACTTC. This encodes CASSPRQPDEQYF.

V gene TRBV5-1 combines with J gene TRBJ2-1, with 8 nucleotides matching TRBD2. The germline V gene encodes CDR1 SGHRS and CDR2 YFSETQ. CDR3 length: 16 residues. The ends lost 4 bases at V and 3 bases at J; junction bases unmatched: 9. The CDR3 here is CASSPQAGAGYNEQFF. DNA of the CDR3: TGCGCCAGCAGCCCACAAGCGGGAGCAGGCTACAATGAGCAGTTCTTC.

The V call is TRBV12-5, the J call TRBJ2-3; D is ambiguous. CDR1 is LGHNT, CDR2 FRNRAP, per germline. Trimming left V 5 bases short and J 3 bases short, with 6 bases between. The CDR3 consists of 12 residues. The CDR3: CASGGETDTQYF. The CDR3, as DNA: TGTGCTAGTGGTGGTGAGACAGATACGCAGTATTTT.

The V and J genes are TRBV18 and TRBJ2-2; TRBD1 aligns across 7 bases. In germline, CDR1 is KGHSH, CDR2 LQKENI. The CDR3 contains 16 residues. Trimming at V came to 3 bases and at J to 0 bases, leaving 4 bases not matched to a gene. The CDR3 nucleotides read TGTGCCAGCTCACCCGAAGGGGGCGCGAACACCGGGGAGCTGTTTTTT. Protein sequence: CASSPEGGANTGELFF.

V gene TRBV19 combines with J gene TRBJ1-5; no reliable D call. Germline-derived CDR1 and CDR2 are LNHDA and SQIVND (reference sequence). The length of the CDR3 is 14 residues. Trimming removed 10 bases at V and 0 bases at J, with 13 bases between. CDR3 sequence (DNA): TGTGCCACCCAGGAGCCAAATAGCAATCAGCCCCAGCATTTT. It translates to CATQEPNSNQPQHF.

This chain connects TRBV7-2 to TRBJ2-7, with D perhaps matching TRBD1 or TRBD2 (6 bases each). This CDR3 region has 16 residues. With 2 bases removed from V and 6 bases from J, the gap between germline ends came to 20 bases. Germline loops: CDR1 SGHTA, CDR2 FQGNSA. DNA for the CDR3: TGTGCCAGCAGCTTACGGAGGGGGGACACTCCCCTCGAGCAGTACTTC. Protein product: CASSLRRGDTPLEQYF. Full variable domain (outside the CDR3, taken from reference TRBV7-2 and TRBJ2-7): GAGVSQSPSNKVTEKGKDVELRCDPISGHTALYWYRQSLGQGLEFLIYFQGNSAPDKSGLPSDRFSAERTGGSVSTLTIQRTQQEDSAVYLCASSLRRGDTPLEQYFGPGTRLTVT.

This sequence joins TRBV6-5 and TRBJ2-3, with D hard to call. This CDR3 comprises 13 residues. CDR1 is MNHEY and CDR2 is SVGAGI in the germline V gene. V gave up 6 bases and J gave up 3 bases, with 10 bases separating them. CDR3: CASSPLGTDTQYF. DNA of the CDR3: TGTGCCAGCAGCCCCTTAGGAACAGATACGCAGTATTTT.

This clone was observed a handful of times. The chain is built from TRBV7-2 and TRBJ1-3; D is ambiguous. The CDR3 totals 13 residues. V was pared by 3 bases and J by 4 bases, with 7 bases between. Germline CDR1 and CDR2: SGHTA and FQGNSA. CDR3 in DNA: TGTGCCAGCAGCTTCACAGAGGGAAACACCATATATTTT. Its translation is CASSFTEGNTIYF.

V usage is TRBV5-1 and J usage is TRBJ2-7; TRBD2 aligns across 7 bases. This CDR3 has 13 residues. The ends lost 4 bases at V and 4 bases at J; junction bases unmatched: 5. Per germline, CDR1 SGHRS and CDR2 YFSETQ. The CDR3 DNA reads TGCGCCAGCAGCGGACTAGTTGGGTACGAGCAGTACTTC. This encodes CASSGLVGYEQYF. The full variable domain, with the rest looked up from reference TRBV5-1 and TRBJ2-7, is KAGVTQTPRYLIKTRGQQVTLSCSPISGHRSVSWYQQTPGQGLQFLFEYFSETQRNKGNFPGRFSGRQFSNSRSEMNVSTLELGDSALYLCASSGLVGYEQYFGPGTRLTVT.

V usage is TRBV28 and J usage is TRBJ1-5; TRBD1 matches 8 bases. CDR1 is MDHEN and CDR2 is SYDVKM in the germline V gene. V gave up 5 bases and J gave up 0 bases; unmatched junction bases: 6. The CDR3 length is 16 residues. In DNA form, the CDR3 reads TGTGCCAGCAGTAAGACAGGGGCTTATAGCAATCAGCCCCAGCATTTT. Its translation: CASSKTGAYSNQPQHF.

The CDR3 loop reads CASSSDRVYNEQFF. In nucleotides, the CDR3 is TGTGCCAGTAGTAGCGACAGGGTCTACAATGAGCAGTTCTTC. The genes are TRBV19 and TRBJ2-1; 7 nucleotides match TRBD1. V trimming: 4 bases; J trimming: 3 bases; junction bases outside the gene matches: 3. The CDR3 loop spans 14 amino acids. From germline, CDR1 is LNHDA and CDR2 SQIVND (reference sequence). The variable domain in full, completed from reference TRBV19 and TRBJ2-1, reads DGGITQSPKYLFRKEGQNVTLSCEQNLNHDAMYWYRQDPGQGLRLIYYSQIVNDFQKGDIAEGYSVSREKKESFPLTVTSAQKNPTAFYLCASSSDRVYNEQFFGPGTRLTVL.

This chain joins TRBV5-5 and TRBJ2-3, with D maybe TRBD2 (6 bases). In germline, CDR1 is SGHKS, CDR2 YYEKEE (reference sequence). CDR3 length: 15 amino acids. V lost 1 base and J lost 1, with 10 bases in between. CDR3 region: CASSLSERGTDTQYF. The CDR3 DNA follows: TGTGCCAGCAGCTTGTCCGAGCGGGGCACAGATACGCAGTATTTT.

V and J are TRBV10-3 and TRBJ2-3; 14 positions agree with TRBD2. This CDR3 region has 17 residues. Losses at the gene ends were 0 bases for V and 4 bases for J; bases not matched to a gene: 3. Germline V gives CDR1 ENHRY, CDR2 SYGVKD. The CDR3 DNA is TGTGCCATCAGTGAGTCGACTAGCGGGAGGGGGTCAGATACGCAGTATTTT. It is translated as CAISESTSGRGSDTQYF.

The chain joins TRBV28 to TRBJ1-1; 9 bases match TRBD1. Trimming removed 2 bases from V and 4 bases from J; junction bases left unmatched: 5. The CDR3 length is 15 residues. Germline lookup yields CDR1 MDHEN and CDR2 SYDVKM. CDR3 protein: CASSLLPGQGTEAFF. In nucleotides, the CDR3 is TGTGCCAGCAGTTTACTTCCGGGACAGGGCACTGAAGCTTTCTTT.

V usage is TRBV5-1 and J usage is TRBJ1-1; TRBD1 agrees at 7 bases. The CDR3 loop spans 17 amino acids. V shed 4 bases, J shed 0 bases, and the junction held 12 bases outside the gene matches. The germline CDR1 and CDR2 sequences are SGHRS and YFSETQ. CDR3 residues: CASSNSYYGQVNTEAFF. CDR3 bases: TGCGCCAGCAGCAATTCTTATTACGGACAGGTGAACACTGAAGCTTTCTTT.

This clone was seen a single time. The chain links TRBV9 to TRBJ2-1, with TRBD2 identical over 11 bases. The germline V gene has CDR1 SGDLS and CDR2 YYNGEE. Germline trimming cut 3 bases from V and 4 bases from J; bases unmatched to any gene: 15. The CDR3 runs to 19 residues. The CDR3 protein is CASSGVRTSGPPQYNEQFF. The DNA of the CDR3 is TGTGCCAGCAGCGGTGTTAGGACTAGCGGGCCCCCCCAATACAATGAGCAGTTCTTC.